Following are 21 T cell receptor beta chains from one sample sequenced in a study of vaccination effects on CD4 cells after COVID-19. The assay was immunoSEQ multiplex PCR, and TCRdb's table has in-frame clones only and misses some. This table holds about 22,000 clones, roughly four fifths found once. Antigens for these TCRs are unknown. ViraFEST assay sequencing came after antigen-specific CD4+ T cells were expanded with viral peptide pools. Culture proceeded for about 11 days, and CD4+ T cells were then isolated. It was between March and December 2020 that the person had a SARS-CoV-2 infection confirmed by PCR. The specimen was CD4+ T cells from PBMCs cultured with SARS-CoV-2 spike peptides, collected before COVID-19 vaccination. All receptors derive from a human donor who had a prior SARS-CoV-2 infection.

A few counts support this clone. The chain joins TRBV2 to TRBJ2-2; D is unclear. CDR3 size: 16 residues. V was pared by 9 bases and J by 3 bases, with 20 bases between. Germline V gene sequence: CDR1 SNHLY, CDR2 FYNNEI. The CDR3 coding sequence is TGTGCCAGTGGTTTTACACCACTTGGGTACACCGGGGAGCTGTTTTTT. This gives the protein CASGFTPLGYTGELFF. Together with reference TRBV2 and TRBJ2-2, the CDR3 gives the full variable domain: EPEVTQTPSHQVTQMGQEVILRCVPISNHLYFYWYRQILGQKVEFLVSFYNNEISEKSEIFDDQFSVERPDGSNFTLKIRSTKLEDSAMYFCASGFTPLGYTGELFFGEGSRLTVL.

V usage is TRBV4-3 and J usage is TRBJ2-2; D possibly matches TRBD1 or TRBD2 (5 bases each). The germline gives CDR1 LGHNA, CDR2 YSLEER. This CDR3 contains 15 residues. V shed 0 bases and J shed 4 bases, with 9 bases lying between them. The CDR3 is CASSQEGTVTGELFF. CDR3 DNA sequence: TGCGCCAGCAGCCAAGAAGGGACGGTCACCGGGGAGCTGTTTTTT.

The V and J genes are TRBV30 and TRBJ2-7; 7 bases agree with TRBD1. With 8 bases clipped from V and 7 bases from J, the junction kept 17 bases outside the gene matches. The CDR3 extends over 14 amino acids. Germline V lookup: CDR1 GTSNPN, CDR2 SVGIG (reference sequence). CDR3 nucleotide sequence: TGTGCCAGGACAAACAGGGGCTCTCCCCGGGAGCAGTACTTC. Protein product: CARTNRGSPREQYF.

The chain carries TRBV10-1 and TRBJ1-1, with no clear D. Trimming took off 6 bases at V and 5 bases at J, with 10 bases between the two ends. This CDR3 region has 12 residues. CDR1 is WNHNN and CDR2 is SYGVQD in the germline V gene (reference sequence). The CDR3: CASSKRRTEAFF. In nucleotides, the CDR3 is TGCGCCAGCAGCAAACGGAGGACTGAAGCTTTCTTT.

CDR3 region: CATSYRALNEKLFF. In nucleotides, the CDR3 is TGTGCCACCAGCTACCGGGCGCTTAATGAAAAACTGTTTTTT. The chain employs TRBV15 and TRBJ1-4; unclear D gene. V lost 5 bases to trimming and J lost 4 bases, with 11 bases between them. The CDR3 is made up of 14 amino acids. Germline V gene data show CDR1 as LNHNV and CDR2 as YYDKDF (reference sequence). The complete variable domain, with remaining parts taken from reference TRBV15 and TRBJ1-4, reads DAMVIQNPRYQVTQFGKPVTLSCSQTLNHNVMYWYQQKSSQAPKLLFHYYDKDFNNEADTPDNFQSRRPNTSFCFLDIRSPGLGDTAMYLCATSYRALNEKLFFGSGTQLSVL.

The chain carries TRBV5-4 and TRBJ1-1, with TRBD1 identical over 7 bases. V shed 3 bases and J 0 bases; nucleotides not matched to a gene: 11. Germline V gene data show CDR1 as SGHNT and CDR2 as YYREEE (reference sequence). This CDR3 spans 17 amino acids. The CDR3 coding sequence is TGTGCCAGCAGCTCTGGAGGAGGGGGCGGGTTGAACACTGAAGCTTTCTTT. Protein sequence: CASSSGGGGGLNTEAFF.

This clone appeared a few times. The CDR3 spells CASSELNRDNQPQHF. For the CDR3, the DNA is TGTGCCAGCAGTGAATTAAACAGGGATAATCAGCCCCAGCATTTT. The V and J genes are TRBV6-1 and TRBJ1-5, with D tentatively TRBD1 (6 bases). Deletions cut 2 bases from V and 4 bases from J, with 12 bases between. This CDR3 spans 15 amino acids. Germline loops: CDR1 MNHNS, CDR2 SASEGT.

The table lists this clone with a count of one. This chain joins TRBV10-3 and TRBJ2-3; TRBD2 matches 11 bases. There are 15 residues in the CDR3. The trim removed 6 bases at V and 7 bases at J, leaving 9 bases unmatched. Per germline, CDR1 ENHRY and CDR2 SYGVKD. CDR3 residues: CAIRRAGTSGYTQYF. CDR3 DNA sequence: TGTGCCATCAGGAGGGCCGGGACTAGCGGTTATACGCAGTATTTT.

The V gene is TRBV4-1, the J gene TRBJ2-3, with 14 bases matching TRBD2. This CDR3 is built from 15 residues. Germline V gives CDR1 MGHRA, CDR2 YSYEKL. Losses at the gene ends were 4 bases for V and 5 bases for J; bases not matched to a gene: 2. The DNA of the CDR3 is TGCGCCAGCAGCCCGGGACTAGCGGGAGTAGATACGCAGTATTTT. Residues: CASSPGLAGVDTQYF.

The chain combines TRBV29-1 with TRBJ2-6; unclear D gene. Germline-derived CDR1 and CDR2 are SQVTM and ANQGSEA. Trimming shortened V by 3 bases and J by 4 bases, and 4 bases separated the two germline ends. This CDR3 spans 12 amino acids. The CDR3 bases are TGCAGCGTTGATTCAGGGGCCAACGTCCTGACTTTC. Residues: CSVDSGANVLTF.

The chain has TRBV2 and TRBJ1-4; unclear D gene. This CDR3 comprises 15 residues. Deletions cut 4 bases from V and 4 bases from J, with 13 bases between. Germline lookup yields CDR1 SNHLY and CDR2 FYNNEI. CDR3 in amino acids: CASSGDGRYNEKLFF. The DNA for the CDR3 is TGTGCCAGCAGTGGTGACGGCCGCTATAATGAAAAACTGTTTTTT.

The CDR3 coding sequence is TGTGCCAGCAGTGAGGGGAGTAGTTACACCGGGGAGCTGTTTTTT. As protein: CASSEGSSYTGELFF. The chain is built from TRBV2 and TRBJ2-2; D may be TRBD2 (5 bases). Trimming took 3 bases from V and 3 from J, leaving 11 bases between them. Germline CDR1 is SNHLY and CDR2 is FYNNEI. The CDR3 extends over 15 amino acids.

The chain is built from TRBV18 and TRBJ2-7, with 13 bases that match TRBD2. Germline CDR1 and CDR2: KGHSH and LQKENI. This CDR3 has 18 residues. J lost 1 base, V lost 0 bases, and 6 bases had no gene match. The CDR3 region is CASSPPGLAGSLSYEQYF. The CDR3 bases are TGTGCCAGCTCACCACCGGGACTAGCGGGATCCTTGTCCTACGAGCAGTACTTC.

The J gene is TRBJ1-2, the V gene TRBV19; 7 bases are shared with TRBD1. Trimming took 6 bases from V and 2 from J; bases not matched to a gene: 9. The CDR3 has 15 amino acids. In germline, CDR1 is LNHDA, CDR2 SQIVND (reference sequence). CDR3 sequence reads: CASRTQTGVNYGYTF. For the CDR3, the DNA is TGTGCCAGTAGGACCCAAACAGGGGTGAACTATGGCTACACCTTC.

In its sample, this clone was seen a few times. The rearrangement uses TRBV2 and TRBJ1-2; unclear D gene. Germline V gene lookup returns CDR1 SNHLY and CDR2 FYNNEI. CDR3 length equals 12 residues. V lost 3 bases, J lost 5 bases, and 7 bases lay in between. The CDR3 is CASSDRVYGYTF. As DNA, the CDR3 is TGTGCCAGCAGTGATAGGGTTTATGGCTACACCTTC.

This clone was counted a few times. The chain joins TRBV7-9 to TRBJ1-2; 7 nucleotides align to TRBD1. Germline V gives CDR1 SEHNR, CDR2 FQNEAQ (reference sequence). The ends lost 4 bases at V and 6 bases at J; junction bases unmatched: 11. The length of the CDR3 is 15 residues. CDR3 sequence reads: CASSSNTIGGDGYTF. The CDR3 coding sequence is TGTGCCAGCAGCTCCAACACTATAGGGGGCGATGGCTACACCTTC.

The gene calls are TRBV15 and TRBJ1-2; 7 bases fit TRBD1. CDR1 and CDR2 from the germline V gene are LNHNV and YYDKDF (reference sequence). The V segment lost 1 base and the J segment 2 bases; nucleotides outside the gene matches: 7. CDR3 length equals 16 residues. The CDR3 loop reads CATSRGGQTLNYGYTF. The CDR3 DNA reads as TGTGCCACCAGCAGAGGGGGACAGACCTTGAACTATGGCTACACCTTC.

The gene calls are TRBV6-5 and TRBJ1-2, with a weak D call TRBD1 (6 bases). CDR1 is MNHEY, CDR2 SVGAGI, per germline. The V and J ends lost 6 bases and 8 bases respectively, with 13 bases between them. The CDR3 has 12 amino acids. In DNA form, the CDR3 reads TGTGCCAGCAGGACACCAGGGGAAGGCTACACCTTC. This encodes CASRTPGEGYTF.

This clone was observed a few times. The chain is built from TRBV7-3 and TRBJ1-1; tentatively, D is TRBD1 (5 bases). Germline CDR1 is SGHTA and CDR2 is FQGTGA. The length of the CDR3 is 13 residues. V dropped 4 bases and J dropped 3 bases, with 9 bases sitting between them. CDR3 residues: CASSSDTDTEAFF. For the CDR3, the DNA is TGTGCCAGCAGCTCGGACACAGACACTGAAGCTTTCTTT.

CDR3 nucleotides: TGTGCCAGCAGCGTATCCGGGACAGGGGATGAAAAACTGTTTTTT. Its protein is CASSVSGTGDEKLFF. The chain uses TRBV9 and TRBJ1-4; 10 nucleotides line up with TRBD1. The germline V gene encodes CDR1 SGDLS and CDR2 YYNGEE. The CDR3 spans 15 residues. The trim removed 1 base at V and 6 bases at J, leaving 3 bases unmatched.

V gene TRBV24-1 combines with J gene TRBJ1-1; 7 nucleotides agree with TRBD1. Trimming removed 5 bases from V and 4 bases from J; junction bases left unmatched: 9. The length of the CDR3 is 15 residues. The germline gives CDR1 KGHDR, CDR2 SFDVKD. The CDR3 protein is CATSGSRGWCTEAFF. The CDR3 bases are TGTGCCACCAGTGGATCCAGGGGGTGGTGCACTGAAGCTTTCTTT.